The sequence of this T cell receptor beta chain was determined in a study of regulatory T cells in long-lasting Graves disease. Time point specified: persistent/refractory GD, antithyroid drugs over 5 years with positive TRAb. The TCR library was prepared using RNA isolated from PBMCs. This clonotype was seen a few times. The antigen is undetermined. Study observations and caveats: TRBV28, TRBJ1-2 and TRBJ2-5 emerged as the favored segments in persistent disease. Those with persistent disease had in common more public clonotypes (roughly 3,000) than new patients (approximately 970). Because few samples were included, accuracy may have been lower.

The CDR3 contains 13 residues. The germline CDR1 and CDR2 sequences are KGHSH and LQKENI. Trimming took 4 bases from V and 5 from J, leaving 11 bases between them. Both iRepertoire HTBI primers and Arm-PCR of CDR3 regions were used to build the TCR beta libraries. TCRdb reanalysed the multiplex PCR reads using MiXCR and keeps one entry per CDR3 protein. The profile shows 400,000 to 450,000 distinct CDR3 sequences, around 20% of them singletons. The source of this sequence is a female donor with Graves disease. Sequences were derived from peripheral blood mononuclear cells (PBMCs), sampled when the disease was refractory, from a patient treated with antithyroid drugs. The J gene is TRBJ1-1, the V gene TRBV18; D remains unclear. CDR3 bases: TGTGCCAGCTCACAACAGTGGAGGACTGAAGCTTTCTTT. Translated: CASSQQWRTEAFF.